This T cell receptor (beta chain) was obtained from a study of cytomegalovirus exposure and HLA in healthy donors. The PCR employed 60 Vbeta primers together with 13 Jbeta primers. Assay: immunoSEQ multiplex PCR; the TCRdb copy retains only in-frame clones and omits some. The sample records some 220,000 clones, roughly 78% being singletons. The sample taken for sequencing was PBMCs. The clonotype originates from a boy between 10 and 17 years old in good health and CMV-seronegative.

This CDR3 is CASSSGTGGLNYGYTF. In DNA form, the CDR3 reads TGTGCCAGCAGCTCCGGGACAGGGGGCCTGAACTATGGCTACACCTTC. V gene TRBV13 combines with J gene TRBJ1-2, with TRBD1 matching over 12 bases. J gave up 2 bases and V 4 bases, and 5 bases lay outside the gene matches. The CDR3 covers 16 residues. In germline, CDR1 is PRHDT, CDR2 FYEKMQ (reference sequence).